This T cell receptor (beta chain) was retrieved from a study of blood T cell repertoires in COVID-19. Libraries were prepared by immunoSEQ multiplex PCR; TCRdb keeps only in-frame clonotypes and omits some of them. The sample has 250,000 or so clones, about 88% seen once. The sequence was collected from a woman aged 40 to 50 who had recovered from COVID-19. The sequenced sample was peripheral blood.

The CDR3 protein is CASSSRGAVLVNSPLHF. The CDR3 coding sequence is TGTGCCAGCAGCTCCAGGGGGGCAGTCCTGGTTAATTCACCCCTCCACTTT. The J gene is TRBJ1-6, the V gene TRBV7-2; the match to TRBD1 covers 7 bases. Looked up from germline, CDR1 is SGHTA and CDR2 is FQGNSA. With 4 bases clipped from V and 6 bases from J, the junction kept 12 bases outside the gene matches. There are 17 residues in the CDR3.